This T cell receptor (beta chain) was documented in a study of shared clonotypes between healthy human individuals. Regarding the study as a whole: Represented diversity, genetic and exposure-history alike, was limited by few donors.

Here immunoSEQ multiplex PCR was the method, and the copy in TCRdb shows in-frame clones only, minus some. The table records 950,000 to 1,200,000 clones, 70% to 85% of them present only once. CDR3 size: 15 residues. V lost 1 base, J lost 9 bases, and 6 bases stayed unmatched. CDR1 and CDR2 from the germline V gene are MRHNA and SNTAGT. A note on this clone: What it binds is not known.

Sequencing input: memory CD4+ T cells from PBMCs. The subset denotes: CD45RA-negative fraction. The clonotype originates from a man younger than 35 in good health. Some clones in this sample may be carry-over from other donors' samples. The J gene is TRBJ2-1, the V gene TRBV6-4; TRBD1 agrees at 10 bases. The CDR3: CASSDLTRTGGEQFF. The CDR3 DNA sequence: TGTGCCAGCAGTGACTTAACTCGGACAGGGGGTGAGCAGTTCTTC.